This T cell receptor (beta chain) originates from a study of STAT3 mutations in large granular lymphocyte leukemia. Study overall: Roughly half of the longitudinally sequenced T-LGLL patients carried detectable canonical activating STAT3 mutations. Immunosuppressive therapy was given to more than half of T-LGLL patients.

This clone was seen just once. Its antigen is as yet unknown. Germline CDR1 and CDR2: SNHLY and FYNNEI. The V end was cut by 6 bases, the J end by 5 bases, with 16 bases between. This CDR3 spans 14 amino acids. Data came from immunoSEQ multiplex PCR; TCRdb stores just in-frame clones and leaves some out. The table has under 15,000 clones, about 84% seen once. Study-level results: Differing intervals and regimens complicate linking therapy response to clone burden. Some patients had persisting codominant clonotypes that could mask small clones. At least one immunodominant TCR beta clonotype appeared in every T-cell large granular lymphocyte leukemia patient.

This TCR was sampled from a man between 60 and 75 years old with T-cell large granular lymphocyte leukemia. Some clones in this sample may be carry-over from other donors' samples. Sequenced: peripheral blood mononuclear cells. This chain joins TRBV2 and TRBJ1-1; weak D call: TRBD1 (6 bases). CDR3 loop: CASRWGGAETEAFF. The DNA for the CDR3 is TGTGCCAGCAGGTGGGGGGGGGCGGAAACTGAAGCTTTCTTT.